The source of this TCR beta chain is a study of beta chain features in type 1 diabetes. Study summary: Age and gender were similar between patients and healthy donors, as were cell yields. The study's findings and limits: The question of HLA type influencing TCRB rearrangement was one that remained unresolved here. Shorter TCRB CDR3s, moderately but significantly so, marked every one of the four CD4+ subsets in Type 1 diabetes patients.

The CDR3 has 16 amino acids, counting both end residues. The whole isolated RNA underwent reverse transcription, so sequencing captured expressed TCRB transcripts. Profiled with immunoSEQ multiplex PCR; TCRdb holds only in-frame clones, not every one. The sample contains roughly 240,000 clones, 12% to 15% of which appear only once. A remark on this clone: Its antigen is still unknown. The limits of the CDR3 on the DNA are not certain, so only TCRdb's listed CDR3 is given.

Source material: naive CD4+ T cells from blood. The receptor was isolated from a middle-aged woman in good health. This chain uses TRBV23-1 with TRBJ2-2; the DNA was not compared with TRBD1, the D call given in the table. TRBV23-1 is classed as an ORF, of uncertain function. CDR3 residues: CASSPLGTGVPGSCFF.